Listed below are T cell receptor beta chains from one sample, sequenced in a study of cytomegalovirus exposure and HLA in healthy donors. This table comes from immunoSEQ multiplex PCR, and its TCRdb copy is limited to in-frame clones, with some not included. Here the sample spans about 120,000 clones, about 78% being singletons. The specimen sequenced was PBMCs. The receptors originated from a female donor in good health and CMV-seronegative. CDR3s include the opening cysteine and the closing phenylalanine or tryptophan. The order of the fields is CDR3 protein, CDR3 DNA, V gene, D gene, clone size, J gene. The D gene is left open where the match is weak. Only part of the rows carry a size: once, few, many, or a class if the clone is expanded.

CDR3 protein: CASSGAGQPQHF; CDR3 DNA: TGTGCCAGCAGCGGAGCGGGTCAGCCCCAGCATTTT; V gene: TRBV2; D gene: NA; clone size: NA; J gene: TRBJ1-5
CDR3 protein: CASSFEIRGGRDFPFQETQYF; CDR3 DNA: TGTGCCAGCAGTTTCGAAATACGTGGCGGGAGGGATTTCCCCTTCCAAGAGACCCAGTACTTC; V gene: TRBV28; D gene: TRBD2; clone size: NA; J gene: TRBJ2-5
CDR3 protein: CSAKGYTEAFF; CDR3 DNA: TGCAGTGCAAAGGGGTACACTGAAGCTTTCTTT; V gene: TRBV20-1; D gene: NA; clone size: NA; J gene: TRBJ1-1
CDR3 protein: CASKGDSNQPQHF; CDR3 DNA: TGTGCCAGCAAGGGGGACAGCAATCAGCCCCAGCATTTT; V gene: TRBV2; D gene: NA; clone size: few; J gene: TRBJ1-5
CDR3 protein: CASSVSGRGDEQFF; CDR3 DNA: TGTGCCAGCAGCGTTAGCGGGAGGGGCGATGAGCAGTTCTTC; V gene: TRBV9; D gene: TRBD2; clone size: few; J gene: TRBJ2-1
CDR3 protein: CASSISGGEAFF; CDR3 DNA: TGTGCCAGTAGTATCAGTGGAGGTGAAGCTTTCTTT; V gene: TRBV19; D gene: NA; clone size: NA; J gene: TRBJ1-1
CDR3 protein: CASSVEPGGQPQHF; CDR3 DNA: TGTGCCAGCAGCGTAGAGCCGGGAGGACAGCCCCAGCATTTT; V gene: TRBV9; D gene: NA; clone size: NA; J gene: TRBJ1-5
CDR3 protein: CASSVGRLAGAQYNEQFF; CDR3 DNA: TGTGCCAGCAGCGTAGGGAGATTAGCGGGGGCCCAATACAATGAGCAGTTCTTC; V gene: TRBV9; D gene: TRBD2; clone size: NA; J gene: TRBJ2-1
CDR3 protein: CASSLLEIYGYTF; CDR3 DNA: TGTGCCAGCAGCCTCTTAGAAATCTATGGCTACACCTTC; V gene: TRBV14; D gene: NA; clone size: NA; J gene: TRBJ1-2
CDR3 protein: CASSEWGGGGYGYTF; CDR3 DNA: TGTGCCAGCAGTGAATGGGGGGGCGGTGGCTATGGCTACACCTTC; V gene: TRBV6-1; D gene: NA; clone size: NA; J gene: TRBJ1-2
CDR3 protein: CASSLYTAGPTDTQYF; CDR3 DNA: TGTGCCAGCAGCTTGTATACGGCGGGGCCGACAGATACGCAGTATTTT; V gene: TRBV5-4; D gene: NA; clone size: NA; J gene: TRBJ2-3
CDR3 protein: CAWSLSYNEQFF; CDR3 DNA: TGTGCCTGGAGCCTAAGTTACAATGAGCAGTTCTTC; V gene: TRBV30; D gene: NA; clone size: NA; J gene: TRBJ2-1
CDR3 protein: CASGLGTRSNQPQHF; CDR3 DNA: TGTGCTAGTGGTTTGGGCACACGTAGCAATCAGCCCCAGCATTTT; V gene: TRBV12-5; D gene: NA; clone size: NA; J gene: TRBJ1-5
CDR3 protein: CASSLTSGTGELFF; CDR3 DNA: TGTGCCAGCAGCTTAACTTCCGGCACCGGGGAGCTGTTTTTT; V gene: TRBV7-3; D gene: NA; clone size: NA; J gene: TRBJ2-2
CDR3 protein: CASSLGSSTGELFF; CDR3 DNA: TGTGCCAGCAGCTTGGGGAGTAGCACCGGGGAGCTGTTTTTT; V gene: TRBV5-4; D gene: NA; clone size: NA; J gene: TRBJ2-2
CDR3 protein: CASSFGLDTDTQYF; CDR3 DNA: TGTGCCAGCAGCTTCGGACTAGACACAGATACGCAGTATTTT; V gene: TRBV13; D gene: TRBD2; clone size: NA; J gene: TRBJ2-3
CDR3 protein: CSVGKGLRQGNYGYTF; CDR3 DNA: TGCAGCGTTGGAAAAGGGCTCCGACAGGGAAACTATGGCTACACCTTC; V gene: TRBV29-1; D gene: TRBD1; clone size: few; J gene: TRBJ1-2
CDR3 protein: CASSSTSSGRASEQCF; CDR3 DNA: TGTGCCAGCAGCTCAACTTCCAGCGGGAGGGCCAGCGAGCAGTGCTTC; V gene: TRBV9; D gene: TRBD2; clone size: NA; J gene: TRBJ2-7
CDR3 protein: CASSLEHTNSPLHF; CDR3 DNA: TGTGCCAGCAGCTTAGAGCACACCAATTCACCCCTCCACTTT; V gene: TRBV11-2; D gene: NA; clone size: NA; J gene: TRBJ1-6
CDR3 protein: CASKGGQINGYGYTF; CDR3 DNA: TGTGCCAGCAAGGGGGGACAGATAAATGGCTATGGCTACACCTTC; V gene: TRBV6-1; D gene: TRBD1; clone size: NA; J gene: TRBJ1-2
CDR3 protein: CASSTQGARVYEQYF; CDR3 DNA: TGTGCCAGCAGCACACAGGGGGCGAGAGTATACGAGCAGTACTTC; V gene: TRBV28; D gene: TRBD1; clone size: NA; J gene: TRBJ2-7
CDR3 protein: CASSVGQPYEQYF; CDR3 DNA: TGTGCCAGCAGTGTGGGACAGCCCTACGAGCAGTACTTC; V gene: TRBV28; D gene: TRBD1; clone size: NA; J gene: TRBJ2-7
CDR3 protein: CASSQVQIAGGGNIQYF; CDR3 DNA: TGCGCCAGCAGCCAAGTGCAAATAGCGGGAGGGGGAAACATTCAGTACTTC; V gene: TRBV4-1; D gene: TRBD2; clone size: NA; J gene: TRBJ2-4
CDR3 protein: CASSSDWGPSGNTIYF; CDR3 DNA: TGCGCCAGCAGCTCCGATTGGGGGCCTTCTGGAAACACCATATATTTT; V gene: TRBV5-1; D gene: NA; clone size: NA; J gene: TRBJ1-3
CDR3 protein: CASSFTSSDTQYF; CDR3 DNA: TGCGCCAGCAGCTTTACTAGTTCAGATACGCAGTATTTT; V gene: TRBV5-1; D gene: NA; clone size: NA; J gene: TRBJ2-3
CDR3 protein: CASSSLRGGETQYF; CDR3 DNA: TGTGCCAGCTCGTCTCTGCGGGGGGGGGAGACCCAGTACTTC; V gene: TRBV11-2; D gene: TRBD2; clone size: NA; J gene: TRBJ2-5
CDR3 protein: CASSLGVEGNTIYF; CDR3 DNA: TGCGCCAGCAGCTTGGGTGTAGAGGGAAACACCATATATTTT; V gene: TRBV5-1; D gene: NA; clone size: few; J gene: TRBJ1-3
CDR3 protein: CASSVTSGSSYNEQFF; CDR3 DNA: TGTGCCAGTAGTGTGACTAGCGGGAGTTCCTACAATGAGCAGTTCTTC; V gene: TRBV19; D gene: TRBD2; clone size: NA; J gene: TRBJ2-1
CDR3 protein: CASTRDRYNEQFF; CDR3 DNA: TGTGCCAGCACGAGGGACAGATACAATGAGCAGTTCTTC; V gene: TRBV6-5; D gene: TRBD1; clone size: NA; J gene: TRBJ2-1
CDR3 protein: CASSDSPGGPDTQYF; CDR3 DNA: TGTGCCAGCAGTGATTCCCCGGGGGGGCCAGATACGCAGTATTTT; V gene: TRBV6-4; D gene: TRBD2; clone size: NA; J gene: TRBJ2-3
CDR3 protein: CASSPDRGFLNEQFF; CDR3 DNA: TGTGCCAGCAGTCCCGATCGGGGGTTTCTTAATGAGCAGTTCTTC; V gene: TRBV27; D gene: NA; clone size: NA; J gene: TRBJ2-1
CDR3 protein: CASGILAGGLGEQYF; CDR3 DNA: TGTGCCAGCGGAATACTAGCGGGAGGCCTTGGAGAGCAGTACTTC; V gene: TRBV6-1; D gene: TRBD2; clone size: NA; J gene: TRBJ2-5
CDR3 protein: CASAGQLNEKLFF; CDR3 DNA: TGTGCCAGCGCCGGACAGTTGAACGAAAAACTGTTTTTT; V gene: TRBV6-5; D gene: NA; clone size: NA; J gene: TRBJ1-4
CDR3 protein: CASGETSNQPQHF; CDR3 DNA: TGTGCCAGTGGGGAGACTAGCAATCAGCCCCAGCATTTT; V gene: TRBV6-6; D gene: NA; clone size: NA; J gene: TRBJ1-5
CDR3 protein: CASSEAPGQRNNEKLFF; CDR3 DNA: TGTGCCAGCAGTGAAGCACCGGGACAGAGAAATAATGAAAAACTGTTTTTT; V gene: TRBV6-1; D gene: TRBD1; clone size: NA; J gene: TRBJ1-4
CDR3 protein: CAWSVPRTGATSEQYF; CDR3 DNA: TGTGCCTGGAGTGTCCCTCGGACAGGGGCCACCTCCGAGCAGTACTTC; V gene: TRBV30; D gene: TRBD1; clone size: NA; J gene: TRBJ2-7
CDR3 protein: CASSPRRENEKLFF; CDR3 DNA: TGTGCCAGCAGCCCCCGACGGGAAAATGAAAAACTGTTTTTT; V gene: TRBV7-6; D gene: NA; clone size: NA; J gene: TRBJ1-4
CDR3 protein: CASSLGGGPYNEQFF; CDR3 DNA: TGTGCCAGCAGCTTAGGGGGGGGTCCCTACAATGAGCAGTTCTTC; V gene: TRBV11-2; D gene: TRBD2; clone size: NA; J gene: TRBJ2-1
CDR3 protein: CASRPGTGVNQPQHF; CDR3 DNA: TGTGCCAGCAGGCCCGGGACAGGGGTTAATCAGCCCCAGCATTTT; V gene: TRBV28; D gene: TRBD1; clone size: NA; J gene: TRBJ1-5
CDR3 protein: CASMGQGGTEAFF; CDR3 DNA: TGTGCCAGCATGGGGCAGGGGGGCACTGAAGCTTTCTTT; V gene: TRBV27; D gene: TRBD1; clone size: NA; J gene: TRBJ1-1
CDR3 protein: CSARESHEKLFF; CDR3 DNA: TGCAGTGCGAGGGAGAGTCATGAAAAACTGTTTTTT; V gene: TRBV29-1; D gene: NA; clone size: few; J gene: TRBJ1-4
CDR3 protein: CASSIGQGQLETQYF; CDR3 DNA: TGTGCCAGCAGCATCGGACAGGGCCAACTTGAGACCCAGTACTTC; V gene: TRBV7-9; D gene: TRBD1; clone size: NA; J gene: TRBJ2-5
CDR3 protein: CASSINRGAEAFF; CDR3 DNA: TGTGCCAGTAGTATCAACAGGGGGGCTGAAGCTTTCTTT; V gene: TRBV19; D gene: TRBD1; clone size: once; J gene: TRBJ1-1
CDR3 protein: CSASDGAVF; CDR3 DNA: TGCAGTGCTTCCGACGGCGCGGTCTTT; V gene: TRBV20-1; D gene: NA; clone size: few; J gene: TRBJ1-1
CDR3 protein: CASSPPGGPSGANVLTF; CDR3 DNA: TGTGCCAGCTCACCACCGGGAGGTCCATCTGGGGCCAACGTCCTGACTTTC; V gene: TRBV18; D gene: NA; clone size: NA; J gene: TRBJ2-6
CDR3 protein: CASSEFVAGGTYNEQFF; CDR3 DNA: TGCGCCAGCAGTGAATTCGTAGCGGGGGGAACCTACAATGAGCAGTTCTTC; V gene: TRBV10-2; D gene: TRBD2; clone size: NA; J gene: TRBJ2-1
CDR3 protein: CASSLSRTEYEQYF; CDR3 DNA: TGTGCCAGCAGTTTATCGAGGACAGAGTACGAGCAGTACTTC; V gene: TRBV27; D gene: NA; clone size: few; J gene: TRBJ2-7
CDR3 protein: CASTNGGGSGELFF; CDR3 DNA: TGTGCCAGCACCAACGGCGGGGGGTCCGGGGAGCTGTTTTTT; V gene: TRBV27; D gene: TRBD2; clone size: once; J gene: TRBJ2-2
CDR3 protein: CASSQAGGLLTGELFF; CDR3 DNA: TGCGCCAGCAGCCAAGCGGGGGGACTCCTCACCGGGGAGCTGTTTTTT; V gene: TRBV4-1; D gene: TRBD2; clone size: few; J gene: TRBJ2-2
CDR3 protein: CASSETGYSQPQHF; CDR3 DNA: TGTGCCAGCAGTGAAACAGGGTATAGCCAGCCCCAGCATTTT; V gene: TRBV6-1; D gene: NA; clone size: NA; J gene: TRBJ1-5
CDR3 protein: CASSLYGVAGNTIYF; CDR3 DNA: TGTGCCAGCAGTCTTTACGGGGTAGCGGGAAACACCATATATTTT; V gene: TRBV7-9; D gene: NA; clone size: NA; J gene: TRBJ1-3
CDR3 protein: CASSMFQGSTEAFF; CDR3 DNA: TGTGCCAGCAGTATGTTCCAGGGTAGCACTGAAGCTTTCTTT; V gene: TRBV6-5; D gene: NA; clone size: NA; J gene: TRBJ1-1
CDR3 protein: CASSELTSGSYEQYF; CDR3 DNA: TGTGCCAGCAGTGAACTAACTAGCGGTTCCTACGAGCAGTACTTC; V gene: TRBV6-1; D gene: TRBD2; clone size: NA; J gene: TRBJ2-7
CDR3 protein: CAWGQRFNSPLHF; CDR3 DNA: TGTGCCTGGGGACAGCGATTTAATTCACCCCTCCACTTT; V gene: TRBV30; D gene: NA; clone size: few; J gene: TRBJ1-6
CDR3 protein: CASSASGARGELFF; CDR3 DNA: TGTGCCAGCAGCGCTAGCGGGGCGAGGGGGGAGCTGTTTTTT; V gene: TRBV9; D gene: TRBD2; clone size: NA; J gene: TRBJ2-2
CDR3 protein: CASSRQLAGGPIYEQYF; CDR3 DNA: TGTGCCAGCAGCAGACAATTAGCGGGAGGGCCGATCTACGAGCAGTACTTC; V gene: TRBV28; D gene: TRBD2; clone size: NA; J gene: TRBJ2-7
CDR3 protein: CASSSPVAGDTQYF; CDR3 DNA: TGTGCCAGCAGCTCACCTGTGGCAGGGGATACGCAGTATTTT; V gene: TRBV7-9; D gene: NA; clone size: NA; J gene: TRBJ2-3
CDR3 protein: CASSEGQGGTEAFF; CDR3 DNA: TGCGCCAGCAGTGAGGGGCAGGGAGGCACTGAAGCTTTCTTT; V gene: TRBV10-2; D gene: NA; clone size: NA; J gene: TRBJ1-1
CDR3 protein: CASSPRGTGELFF; CDR3 DNA: TGTGCCAGCAGTCCTAGGGGCACCGGGGAGCTGTTTTTT; V gene: TRBV28; D gene: NA; clone size: NA; J gene: TRBJ2-2
CDR3 protein: CASSEGGDGYTF; CDR3 DNA: TGCGCCAGCAGCGAGGGGGGGGATGGCTACACCTTC; V gene: TRBV5-1; D gene: NA; clone size: NA; J gene: TRBJ1-2